This T cell receptor beta chain was sequenced in a study of blood T cell repertoires in COVID-19. Study context: Material from acute and convalescent COVID-19 was sourced from the United States, Italy and Spain. T cells, B-cell-depleted T cells, or PBMCs supplied cDNA or gDNA.

Under the authors' procedure: It was from reference gene primer amplification that nucleated cell counts were estimated. TCRdb keeps only in-frame clones here, not all; method: immunoSEQ multiplex PCR. That table gives V, J and clone size, and the DNA gave D and trimming. The data hold some 220,000 clones, with almost 85% observed a single time. CDR3 length equals 18 residues. With 5 bases clipped from V and 4 bases from J, the junction kept 13 bases outside the gene matches. Germline V gene sequence: CDR1 SGHVS, CDR2 FNYEAQ. Recruited during active infection, patients (from Seattle) were subsequently followed longitudinally.

This sequence joins TRBV7-6 and TRBJ1-3; TRBD1 matches 11 bases. Sequencing used peripheral blood. This TCR was sampled from a man aged 50 or older with COVID-19, enrolled during active disease. CDR3 protein: CASSNPYRDRGVGNTIYF. CDR3 nucleotide sequence: TGTGCCAGCAGCAACCCTTACCGGGACAGGGGGGTCGGAAACACCATATATTTT.